The source of this TCR beta chain is a study of shared clonotypes between healthy human individuals. Study-level findings and limits: Compared with clonotypes that all four donors shared, non-shared clonotypes had lower generation probabilities.

CD45RO-negative, CCR7-positively selected cells formed the naive CD8 fraction, excluding terminally differentiated effector memory CD45RA+ cells. Comment on this clone: As yet, its antigen is unknown. Other DNA variants within this sample encode the same CDR3.

The CDR3 totals 12 residues. Germline V gene lookup returns CDR1 SEHNR and CDR2 FQNEAQ (reference sequence). The V and J ends lost 4 bases and 0 bases respectively, with 4 bases between them. Genomic DNA (from each subset) was split evenly across several immunoSEQ plates. Using immunoSEQ multiplex PCR, the repertoire was profiled, and TCRdb retains in-frame clones only, with some absent. Of nearly 2 million clones detected, about 95% appear once; the ten largest clones hold 0.9% to 1.5%. The chain couples TRBV7-9 to TRBJ2-7; no reliable D call. The sample consisted of naive CD8+ T cells sorted from blood. The receptor comes from a man aged 18 to 29 in good health. This CDR3 reads CASSSYSYEQYF. Written as DNA, the CDR3 is TGTGCCAGCAGCTCTTACTCCTACGAGCAGTACTTC.